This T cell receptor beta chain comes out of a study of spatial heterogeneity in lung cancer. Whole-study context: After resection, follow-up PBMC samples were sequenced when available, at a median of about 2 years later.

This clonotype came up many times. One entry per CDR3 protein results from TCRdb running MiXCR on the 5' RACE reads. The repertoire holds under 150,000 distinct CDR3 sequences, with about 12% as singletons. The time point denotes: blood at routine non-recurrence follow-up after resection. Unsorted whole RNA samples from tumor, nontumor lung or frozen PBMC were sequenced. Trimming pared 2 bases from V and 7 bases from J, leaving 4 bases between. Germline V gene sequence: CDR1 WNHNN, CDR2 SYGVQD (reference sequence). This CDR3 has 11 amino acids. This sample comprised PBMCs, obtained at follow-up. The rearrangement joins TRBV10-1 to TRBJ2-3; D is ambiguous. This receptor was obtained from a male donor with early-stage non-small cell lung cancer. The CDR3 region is CASSEGNTQYF. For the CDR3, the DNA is TGCGCCAGCAGTGAGGGGAATACGCAGTATTTT.